These T cell receptor beta chains were read from a single sample in a study of breast tumors, draining lymph nodes, adjacent tissues. TCRdb fed the multiplex PCR reads into MiXCR, producing one record per CDR3 protein. The sample consists of 140,000 or so distinct CDR3 sequences, around a third of them appearing once. Material: axillary lymph node tissue. The receptors stem from a female donor with breast cancer. Some clones in this sample may be carry-over from other donors' samples. Both conserved end residues are part of each CDR3. Each record gives: J gene, clone size, D gene, V gene, CDR3 DNA, CDR3 protein. A D gene is named only where the DNA matches it firmly. Size tells how often a clone was seen (once, few, many) or the class of an expanded clone, and some rows leave it out.

TRBJ1-4,many,-,TRBV6-5,TGTGCCAGCAGACCCGGACACTTTGAAAAACTGTTTTTT,CASRPGHFEKLFF
TRBJ1-2,-,-,TRBV27,TGTGCCATGCCAACTGGGGGGACGCGCGACCCTGGGGACTATGGCTACACCTTC,CAMPTGGTRDPGDYGYTF
TRBJ1-6,many,-,TRBV7-9,TGTGCCAGCAGCTTGGACGGTTATAATTCACCCCTCCACTTT,CASSLDGYNSPLHF
TRBJ1-6,-,-,TRBV20-1,TGCAGTGCTAGATCGGGGGGGGCCCGAGTTGAGCAGAATTCACCCCTCCACTTT,CSARSGGARVEQNSPLHF
TRBJ2-7,once,TRBD1,TRBV7-8,TGTGCCAGCAGCACCGGGACAGGGAAAGAGCAGTACTTC,CASSTGTGKEQYF
TRBJ2-1,many,TRBD2,TRBV6-5,TGTGCCAGCAGTTACTCCTGGGCCGCTAGCGGGGGCAATGAGCAGTTCTTC,CASSYSWAASGGNEQFF
TRBJ2-3,-,TRBD2,TRBV5-1,TGCGCCAGCAGCAGGTCCGGGACTAGCGGGGGGGCGGGCACAGATACGCAGTATTTT,CASSRSGTSGGAGTDTQYF
TRBJ2-1,many,TRBD2,TRBV12-3/TRBV12-4,TGTGCCAGCAGTCCCGGACTAGCGGGGGGGGATGAGCAGTTCTTC,CASSPGLAGGDEQFF
TRBJ2-5,-,TRBD1,TRBV9,TGTGCCAGCAGGGAGAGACAGGGGGGAGAGACCCAGTACTTC,CASRERQGGETQYF
TRBJ1-2,-,-,TRBV6-4,TGTGCCAGCAGTCGAGCAGGGTGGGGCTACACCTTC,CASSRAGWGYTF
TRBJ1-2,-,-,TRBV28,TGTGCCAGCATCCCGGCAGGGCCTTCCTATGGCTACACCTTC,CASIPAGPSYGYTF
TRBJ2-6,-,-,TRBV19,TGTGCCAGTAGTATCGGCAGGGGAGAGACCTCTGGGGCCAACGTCCTGACTTTC,CASSIGRGETSGANVLTF
TRBJ1-2,few,TRBD1,TRBV13,TGTGCCAGCAGCGCCCGGACAGGGAAACATGGCTACACCTTC,CASSARTGKHGYTF
TRBJ2-1,-,-,TRBV7-2,TGTGCCAGCAGCCGTGGATTAGCGGATATCTACAATGAGCAGTTCTTC,CASSRGLADIYNEQFF